What follows are 25 T cell receptor beta chains derived from one specimen sequenced in a study of blood T cell repertoires in COVID-19. Data came from immunoSEQ multiplex PCR; TCRdb stores just in-frame clones and leaves some out. The sample holds some 38,000 clones, 65% to 75% seen once. Sample: peripheral blood. The receptors shown here come from a man between 70 and 80 years old with COVID-19, enrolled during active disease.

The chain uses TRBV5-8 and TRBJ1-2; the match to TRBD1 covers 9 bases. The CDR3 is made up of 16 amino acids. In germline, CDR1 is SGHTS, CDR2 YDEGEE. V lost 6 bases and J lost 7; bases outside the gene matches: 16. For the CDR3, the DNA is TGTGCCAGCACTCCGGGACAGGGTTTGCTTTTGGGTGGCTACACCTTC. Its protein is CASTPGQGLLLGGYTF.

This clone has a single count. The chain has TRBV18 and TRBJ1-3, with 7 positions matching TRBD1. Germline CDR1 KGHSH, CDR2 LQKENI. With V trimmed by 2 bases and J by 0 bases, 4 bases remained unmatched. The CDR3 runs to 16 residues. The CDR3 coding sequence is TGTGCCAGCTCACCAAAGACAGGGAGCTCTGGAAACACCATATATTTT. This sequence encodes CASSPKTGSSGNTIYF.

The chain couples TRBV15 to TRBJ2-7, with D tentatively TRBD2 (6 bases). The CDR3 runs to 15 residues. Germline lookup yields CDR1 LNHNV and CDR2 YYDKDF (reference sequence). Trimming shortened V by 0 bases and J by 3 bases, and 12 bases separated the two germline ends. As DNA, the CDR3 is TGTGCCACCAGCAGAGATGACGGTAGCGGCTACGAGCAGTACTTC. It encodes CATSRDDGSGYEQYF.

This chain uses TRBV6-5 with TRBJ2-7; D possibly corresponds to TRBD2 (6 bases). CDR1 is MNHEY, CDR2 SVGAGI, per germline. The CDR3 spans 16 residues. The ends were cut back, 0 bases at V and 3 bases at J, with 15 bases in the middle. CDR3 protein: CASSYSMGTSIYEQYF. As DNA, the CDR3 is TGTGCCAGCAGTTACTCGATGGGGACTTCTATCTACGAGCAGTACTTC.

The chain couples TRBV4-3 to TRBJ1-2, with 8 bases fitting TRBD1. The germline CDR1 and CDR2 sequences are LGHNA and YSLEER. V lost 0 bases and J lost 4; bases outside the gene matches: 10. CDR3 size: 17 residues. CDR3 DNA sequence: TGCGCCAGCAGCCAAGATCCCCAACAGGGGGGTGGCTATGGCTACACCTTC. Amino acids: CASSQDPQQGGGYGYTF.

This clone has just one count. The rearrangement links TRBV10-1 to TRBJ2-3, with D maybe TRBD2 (6 bases). This CDR3 comprises 17 residues. CDR1 is WNHNN, CDR2 SYGVQD, per germline (reference sequence). Deletions cut 2 bases from V and 3 bases from J, with 18 bases between. CDR3 protein: CASSEPRRGRRTDTQYF. CDR3 nucleotide sequence: TGCGCCAGCAGTGAGCCGAGGCGGGGTAGGAGGACAGATACGCAGTATTTT.

This clone was observed at least ten times. V and J are TRBV28 and TRBJ2-1, with 8 bases lining up with TRBD1. J gave up 3 bases and V 3 bases, and 10 bases lay outside the gene matches. This CDR3 contains 17 residues. The germline gives CDR1 MDHEN, CDR2 SYDVKM. CDR3 DNA: TGTGCCAGCAGTTTTCCCCAGACAGGGGTGGACTACAATGAGCAGTTCTTC. It translates to CASSFPQTGVDYNEQFF.

The rearrangement links TRBV6-2 or TRBV6-3 to TRBJ1-5, with D possibly TRBD1 on 6 matching bases. V shed 6 bases and J shed 5 bases, with 14 bases lying between them. This CDR3 has 14 residues. Germline lookup yields CDR1 MNHEY and CDR2 SVGEGT. The CDR3 nucleotides are TGTGCCAGCAGCCCAGGACAGTTAGATCAGCCCCAGCATTTT. Its translation: CASSPGQLDQPQHF.

The J gene is TRBJ1-2, the V gene TRBV29-1; no clear D. Trimming stripped 3 bases from V and 2 bases from J, with 7 bases between. Germline V CDR1 and CDR2: SQVTM, ANQGSEA. CDR3 length: 12 residues. The CDR3 protein is CSVDDKNYGYTF. The DNA for the CDR3 is TGCAGCGTTGATGACAAAAACTATGGCTACACCTTC. The full variable domain, rest sourced from reference TRBV29-1 and TRBJ1-2, is SAVISQKPSRDICQRGTSLTIQCQVDSQVTMMFWYRQQPGQSLTLIATANQGSEATYESGFVIDKFPISRPNLTFSTLTVSNMSPEDSSIYLCSVDDKNYGYTFGSGTRLTVV.

This sequence joins TRBV12-3 or TRBV12-4 and TRBJ2-1; tentatively, D is TRBD2 (6 bases). The CDR3 runs 13 residues. The ends were cut back, 3 bases at V and 15 bases at J, with 18 bases in the middle. The CDR3 sequence: CASSFDRLVQLFF. DNA for the CDR3: TGTGCCAGCAGTTTCGATCGACTAGTACAACTGTTCTTC.

This clone was found many times. The chain joins TRBV11-2 to TRBJ2-7, with a possible D match to TRBD1 (9 bases). Germline assignment: CDR1 SGHAT and CDR2 FQNNGV. The CDR3 contains 17 residues. Trimming removed 4 bases at V and 3 bases at J, with 22 bases between. CDR3 coding DNA: TGTGCCAGCAGCTCCCGGGACAGGGCTCTAGCGGGCTACGAGCAGTACTTC. Its protein is CASSSRDRALAGYEQYF. Combining the CDR3 with reference TRBV11-2 and TRBJ2-7 gives the whole variable domain EAGVAQSPRYKIIEKRQSVAFWCNPISGHATLYWYQQILGQGPKLLIQFQNNGVVDDSQLPKDRFSAERLKGVDSTLKIQPAKLEDSAVYLCASSSRDRALAGYEQYFGPGTRLTVT.

This clone was found once. V and J are TRBV3-1 (or the pseudogene TRBV3-2) and TRBJ1-2; no clear D. CDR3 length: 13 residues. CDR1 is LGHDT and CDR2 is YNNKEL in the germline V gene (reference sequence). V shed 0 bases and J shed 8 bases, with 10 bases lying between them. CDR3 residues: CASSQDMRGGYTF. CDR3 DNA sequence: TGTGCCAGCAGCCAAGATATGAGAGGGGGCTACACCTTC.

This rearrangement joins TRBV6-5 to TRBJ1-2, with D possibly TRBD1 on 6 matching bases. This CDR3 is 13 amino acids long. V dropped 6 bases and J dropped 4 bases, with 12 bases sitting between them. Germline CDR1 reads MNHEY; CDR2 reads SVGAGI. CDR3 bases: TGTGCCAGCAGGGACAGTGGGGGCTATGGCTACACCTTC. The encoded protein is CASRDSGGYGYTF.

Written as DNA, the CDR3 is TGTGCCAGCAGGGGGACAGCGATTCTTAGTAACTATGGCTACACCTTC. It is translated as CASRGTAILSNYGYTF. The chain is built from TRBV5-4 and TRBJ1-2; TRBD1 matches at 7 bases. Germline V lookup: CDR1 SGHNT, CDR2 YYREEE (reference sequence). The J segment lost 1 base and the V segment lost 5 bases, leaving 11 bases of the junction unmatched. The CDR3 consists of 16 residues.

V usage is TRBV18 and J usage is TRBJ1-6, with TRBD1 identical over 7 bases. CDR3 size: 13 residues. The germline CDR1 and CDR2 sequences are KGHSH and LQKENI. J was trimmed by 8 bases and V by 3 bases; bases with no gene match: 1. In DNA, the CDR3 is TGTGCCAGCTCACCCGGACAGGATTCACCCCTCCACTTT. The encoded protein is CASSPGQDSPLHF. Full variable domain (rest looked up from reference TRBV18 and TRBJ1-6): NAGVMQNPRHLVRRRGQEARLRCSPMKGHSHVYWYRQLPEEGLKFMVYLQKENIIDESGMPKERFSAEFPKEGPSILRIQQVVRGDSAAYFCASSPGQDSPLHFGNGTRLTVT.

There are many counts of this clone. The chain links TRBV19 to TRBJ2-7; tentatively, D is TRBD2 (6 bases). Germline V gene data show CDR1 as LNHDA and CDR2 as SQIVND (reference sequence). The CDR3 spans 13 residues. V gave up 1 base and J gave up 4 bases, with 8 bases separating them. Here the CDR3 DNA reads TGTGCCAGTAGTATAGTAAGCGGGTACGAGCAGTACTTC. Translation gives CASSIVSGYEQYF.

Note on this clone: The sample contains more than one DNA sequence encoding this CDR3. The chain couples TRBV5-1 to TRBJ2-3, with 7 bases aligning to TRBD1. The CDR3 has 15 residues. The trim removed 0 bases at V and 2 bases at J, leaving 3 bases unmatched. Germline V gene data show CDR1 as SGHRS and CDR2 as YFSETQ. The CDR3 region is CASSLGQGFTDTQYF. CDR3 nucleotides: TGCGCCAGCAGCTTGGGACAGGGTTTCACAGATACGCAGTATTTT.

The chain has TRBV4-3 and TRBJ2-7; 9 bases match TRBD1. There are 15 residues in the CDR3. Unmatched junction bases numbered 5, after V lost 0 bases and J lost 5 bases. The V gene's germline CDR1 is LGHNA and CDR2 YSLEER. This CDR3 is CASSQEGQGVHEQYF. CDR3 DNA sequence: TGCGCCAGCAGCCAAGAGGGACAGGGAGTACACGAGCAGTACTTC.

This chain joins TRBV6-2 or TRBV6-3 and TRBJ2-5, with 11 bases aligning to TRBD2. J was trimmed by 5 bases and V by 4 bases; bases with no gene match: 9. Germline V gene sequence: CDR1 MNHEY, CDR2 SVGEGT. The CDR3 covers 16 residues. This CDR3 reads CASSSPGTSGRETQYF. As DNA, the CDR3 is TGTGCCAGCAGTTCTCCCGGGACTAGCGGTCGCGAGACCCAGTACTTC.

The genes are TRBV6-6 and TRBJ1-1, with a possible D match to TRBD1 (5 bases). Germline V CDR1 and CDR2: MNHNY, SVGAGI (reference sequence). CDR3 length: 12 residues. Trimming stripped 2 bases from V and 10 bases from J, with 11 bases between. CDR3 loop: CASSYVGHRAFF. In DNA form, the CDR3 reads TGTGCCAGCAGTTACGTCGGACATCGAGCTTTCTTT.

This chain joins TRBV10-1 and TRBJ2-2, with 7 bases lining up with TRBD1. Germline CDR1 WNHNN, CDR2 SYGVQD (reference sequence). V trimming: 10 bases; J trimming: 5 bases; junction bases outside the gene matches: 10. This CDR3 spans 14 amino acids. Here the CDR3 DNA reads TGCGCCACCTCTCCGGGACAGATAACCGGGGAGCTGTTTTTT. Translated: CATSPGQITGELFF.

The chain carries TRBV5-8 and TRBJ1-4; 10 nucleotides agree with TRBD1. Per germline, CDR1 SGHTS and CDR2 YDEGEE. The CDR3 is 17 amino acids. The V gene end was trimmed by 4 bases and the J gene end by 8 bases; junction bases not matched to a gene: 14. The CDR3 sequence is CASSVGQGLGFGEKLFF. CDR3 nucleotide sequence: TGTGCCAGCAGCGTGGGACAGGGGTTGGGATTCGGGGAAAAACTGTTTTTT.

This clone was picked up one time. The rearrangement joins TRBV7-9 to TRBJ1-3; D is possibly TRBD1 (5 bases). The V end was cut by 5 bases, the J end by 2 bases, with 16 bases between. CDR3 length: 16 residues. Germline V gene data show CDR1 as SEHNR and CDR2 as FQNEAQ (reference sequence). CDR3 DNA sequence: TGTGCCAGCAGCCCAACGATGCAGGGTACTGGAAACACCATATATTTT. Translated, it gives CASSPTMQGTGNTIYF.

The J gene is TRBJ1-3, the V gene TRBV6-5; 8 bases are shared with TRBD1. V shed 10 bases and J 4 bases; nucleotides not matched to a gene: 9. CDR3 length: 14 amino acids. Germline V gene lookup returns CDR1 MNHEY and CDR2 SVGAGI. The CDR3: CATRRGQSGNTIYF. The DNA of the CDR3 is TGTGCCACCCGCAGGGGGCAATCGGGAAACACCATATATTTT.

The gene calls are TRBV7-2 and TRBJ1-2; D is possibly TRBD1 (6 bases). V was pared by 6 bases and J by 7 bases, with 9 bases between. CDR3 length: 11 residues. Germline CDR1 SGHTA, CDR2 FQGNSA. In DNA, the CDR3 is TGTGCCAGCAGTACAGGGAGTGGCTACACCTTC. Translated: CASSTGSGYTF.